This TCR beta chain was observed in a study of vaccination effects on CD4 cells after COVID-19. On this clone: Its matching antigen is unknown.

The protocol was immunoSEQ multiplex PCR, while the TCRdb copy is restricted to in-frame clones and leaves out a portion. The sample lists 13,000 to 15,000 clones, around 79% occurring once. The ViraFEST assay expanded antigen-specific CD4+ T cells with viral peptide pools before sequencing. Isolation of CD4+ T cells took place after less than twelve days of culture. The person acquired a PCR-confirmed SARS-CoV-2 infection between March and December 2020. Each person got two doses of an mRNA SARS-CoV-2 vaccine, BNT162b2 or mRNA-1273. Approximately 2.1 million PBMC were placed in each well, which was supplemented with 10 IU/ml IL-2 and around 10 ug/ml peptides. The length of the CDR3 is 15 residues. The V and J ends lost 2 bases and 7 bases, in that order; junction bases with no gene match: 7. CDR1 and CDR2 from the germline V gene are LGHNA and YNFKEQ. Study conclusions and caveats: Clonal contraction was marked in infection- and vaccine-induced clones late after vaccination. Recruitment yielded few convalescent patients, and the study had no early post-infection timepoints.

This rearrangement joins TRBV4-2 to TRBJ2-4, with TRBD2 identical over 8 bases. The sequences come from CD4+ T cells from PBMCs cultured with HCoV-NL63 spike peptides, collected after COVID-19 vaccination. The TCR originated in a human donor who had a prior SARS-CoV-2 infection. In DNA form, the CDR3 reads TGTGCCAGCAGCCAACGGGGGGGCCTGAGGAACATTCAGTACTTC. The encoded protein is CASSQRGGLRNIQYF.